Each of the 13 T cell receptor beta chains below was sequenced from the same sample in a study of cytomegalovirus exposure and HLA in healthy donors. PCR primers comprised 60 Vbeta and 13 Jbeta primers. Clones were sequenced by immunoSEQ multiplex PCR, and TCRdb holds only the in-frame ones, with some missing. The repertoire includes roughly 200,000 clones, approximately 78% of them detected once, and 2.9% sits in the top ten. The sequenced sample was PBMCs. The receptors shown here come from a man between 25 and 39 years old in good health and CMV-seronegative.

The chain couples TRBV5-1 to TRBJ1-2, with no clear D. The CDR3 length is 13 residues. Germline V CDR1 and CDR2: SGHRS, YFSETQ. The V gene lost 0 bases and the J gene lost 8 bases, with 11 bases spanning the gap. The CDR3 DNA is TGCGCCAGCAGCTTGGACGCTATTAGCGGCTACACCTTC. Encoded protein: CASSLDAISGYTF.

This clone occurred a few times. The chain recombines TRBV27 with TRBJ1-5; 7 nucleotides align to TRBD1. Trimming took 3 bases from V and 6 from J; bases not matched to a gene: 8. CDR3 length equals 15 residues. Looked up from germline, CDR1 is MNHEY and CDR2 is SMNVEV (reference sequence). The CDR3 bases are TGTGCCAGCAGTTTGGCAGGGGGTTCGGGTCAGCCCCAGCATTTT. It specifies CASSLAGGSGQPQHF.

This clone was seen only a few times. The chain combines TRBV13 with TRBJ1-2; the match to TRBD1 covers 9 bases. Trimming took 5 bases from V and 2 from J; bases not matched to a gene: 6. CDR1 is PRHDT, CDR2 FYEKMQ, per germline (reference sequence). The CDR3 has 15 residues. CDR3 sequence reads: CASSGDRAANYGYTF. DNA of the CDR3: TGTGCCAGCAGCGGGGACAGGGCCGCCAACTATGGCTACACCTTC.

This clone was detected once. This chain uses TRBV6-5 with TRBJ2-1; no clear D gene. The germline CDR1 and CDR2 sequences are MNHEY and SVGAGI. V gave up 5 bases and J gave up 6 bases, with 14 bases separating them. The CDR3 length is 14 residues. CDR3: CASSNAYSSNEQFF. The CDR3 DNA follows: TGTGCCAGCAGTAACGCTTACAGTTCCAATGAGCAGTTCTTC.

This chain joins TRBV28 and TRBJ2-5, with a possible D match to TRBD2 (6 bases). Germline CDR1 reads MDHEN; CDR2 reads SYDVKM. The CDR3 sequence is 13 residues long. V lost 6 bases and J lost 4, with 12 bases in between. This CDR3 reads CASRVTGVETQYF. CDR3 sequence (DNA): TGTGCCAGCAGGGTAACGGGGGTAGAGACCCAGTACTTC.

V and J are TRBV2 and TRBJ1-5; D perhaps matches TRBD1 (5 bases). This CDR3 contains 15 residues. Per germline, CDR1 SNHLY and CDR2 FYNNEI. Trimming pared 4 bases from V and 5 bases from J, leaving 15 bases between. CDR3 DNA: TGTGCCAGCAGTGTGCGGGAGAGGGGCCATCAGCCCCAGCATTTT. This gives the protein CASSVRERGHQPQHF.

This rearrangement joins TRBV19 to TRBJ1-5; D is unclear. Germline V gene sequence: CDR1 LNHDA, CDR2 SQIVND (reference sequence). V lost 2 bases and J lost 4, with 12 bases in between. The CDR3 consists of 15 residues. CDR3 sequence: CASSIQLVGNQPQHF. The CDR3 coding sequence is TGTGCCAGTAGTATACAGCTCGTCGGGAATCAGCCCCAGCATTTT. The variable domain in full, with the rest retrieved from reference TRBV19 and TRBJ1-5, is DGGITQSPKYLFRKEGQNVTLSCEQNLNHDAMYWYRQDPGQGLRLIYYSQIVNDFQKGDIAEGYSVSREKKESFPLTVTSAQKNPTAFYLCASSIQLVGNQPQHFGDGTRLSIL.

On this clone: Distinct nucleotide sequences in the sample also encode this CDR3. The chain has TRBV19 and TRBJ2-5; D gene uncertain. V dropped 3 bases and J dropped 5 bases, with 7 bases sitting between them. The CDR3 extends over 12 amino acids. Per germline, CDR1 LNHDA and CDR2 SQIVND (reference sequence). The CDR3 bases are TGTGCCAGTAGTATTGCAGGCGAGACCCAGTACTTC. Translating gives CASSIAGETQYF.

The rearrangement joins TRBV6-5 to TRBJ1-1; D uncertain. The CDR3 length is 14 residues. V lost 7 bases, J lost 0 bases, and 12 bases lay in between. CDR1 is MNHEY, CDR2 SVGAGI, per germline. The CDR3 DNA follows: TGTGCCAGCATCCCGGCCGGGATGAACACTGAAGCTTTCTTT. As protein: CASIPAGMNTEAFF.

This clone was recorded once. The chain employs TRBV5-1 and TRBJ2-2; D is possibly TRBD2 (7 bases). Germline V lookup: CDR1 SGHRS, CDR2 YFSETQ. V lost 0 bases and J lost 6, with 12 bases in between. CDR3 length: 15 amino acids. CDR3 sequence: CASSLAGGDAGELFF. Written as DNA, the CDR3 is TGCGCCAGCAGCTTGGCGGGGGGCGATGCCGGGGAGCTGTTTTTT.

V is TRBV6-1 and J is TRBJ1-4; D not certain. The CDR3 loop spans 14 amino acids. Deletions cut 6 bases from V and 4 bases from J, with 12 bases between. From germline, CDR1 is MNHNS and CDR2 SASEGT. The CDR3 DNA follows: TGTGCCAGCAGGGTGGACGGGATTAATGAAAAACTGTTTTTT. This encodes CASRVDGINEKLFF.

This chain uses TRBV7-9 with TRBJ1-1, with 7 bases aligning to TRBD1. Germline CDR1 and CDR2: SEHNR and FQNEAQ (reference sequence). V gave up 1 base and J gave up 1 base; unmatched junction bases: 9. CDR3 size: 17 residues. The CDR3 loop reads CASSLGQGSLGNTEAFF. In DNA, the CDR3 is TGTGCCAGCAGCTTAGGACAGGGAAGTCTAGGGAACACTGAAGCTTTCTTT. The whole variable domain, filled in from reference TRBV7-9 and TRBJ1-1, reads DTGVSQNPRHKITKRGQNVTFRCDPISEHNRLYWYRQTLGQGPEFLTYFQNEAQLEKSRLLSDRFSAERPKGSFSTLEIQRTEQGDSAMYLCASSLGQGSLGNTEAFFGQGTRLTVV.

This clone was observed a handful of times. V usage is TRBV2 and J usage is TRBJ2-1, with 7 bases identical to TRBD1. Germline V gene lookup returns CDR1 SNHLY and CDR2 FYNNEI. With V trimmed by 8 bases and J by 7 bases, 11 bases remained unmatched. The CDR3 has 14 amino acids. The CDR3 sequence is CASRGRDSLNEQFF. The DNA of the CDR3 is TGTGCCAGCCGTGGACGGGACAGCCTAAATGAGCAGTTCTTC. Using reference TRBV2 and TRBJ2-1 for the parts outside the CDR3, the full variable domain is EPEVTQTPSHQVTQMGQEVILRCVPISNHLYFYWYRQILGQKVEFLVSFYNNEISEKSEIFDDQFSVERPDGSNFTLKIRSTKLEDSAMYFCASRGRDSLNEQFFGPGTRLTVL.